This is a list of T cell receptor beta chains from one sample in a study of T cell changes during pregnancy in multiple sclerosis. Repertoires were generated with immunoSEQ multiplex PCR, while TCRdb's copy carries only in-frame clones and drops some. Among tens of thousands of clones listed, roughly 91% were seen once. Specimen: peripheral blood, collected in the second trimester of pregnancy. The receptors stem from a female donor with multiple sclerosis, enrolled in a pregnancy study. Both conserved end residues are part of each CDR3. The D gene is left open where the match is weak. Not every row has a clone size; where given, it reads once, few, many or a size class.

D,V,size,J,DNA,CDR3
.,TRBV5-1,.,TRBJ2-4,TGCGCCAGCAGCTTTTTCAGCGGAAGAAACATTCAGTACTTC,CASSFFSGRNIQYF
.,TRBV11-3,.,TRBJ2-7,TGTGCCAGCAGCTTGGGCCGCCACTACGAGCAGTACTTC,CASSLGRHYEQYF
.,TRBV7-9,.,TRBJ2-2,TGTGCCAGCAGCTTAACGGCCAGGGGTGTTACCGGGGAGCTGTTTTTT,CASSLTARGVTGELFF
.,TRBV6-1,.,TRBJ2-3,TGTGCCAGCAGAGAGGACACAGATACGCAGTATTTT,CASREDTDTQYF
.,TRBV4-2,.,TRBJ1-3,TGTGCCAGCAGCCAACCGACGACAGAGAGCTCTGGAAACACCATATATTTT,CASSQPTTESSGNTIYF
.,TRBV5-1,once,TRBJ2-2,TGCGCCAGCAGCTCCCTCGGGGAACCCACCGGGGAGCTGTTTTTT,CASSSLGEPTGELFF
TRBD1,TRBV5-1,.,TRBJ2-5,TGCGCCAGCACGGGACAGGCTTTGGAGACCCAGTACTTC,CASTGQALETQYF
TRBD1,TRBV15,.,TRBJ2-5,TGTGCCACCAGCAGGGACAGGGCAGAGACCCAGTACTTC,CATSRDRAETQYF
TRBD1,TRBV5-1,.,TRBJ2-2,TGCGCCAGCAGCTTGGAGGGACAGGGAACCACGACCGGGGAGCTGTTTTTT,CASSLEGQGTTTGELFF
TRBD1,TRBV5-1,.,TRBJ2-1,TGCGCCAGCAGCGGCACGGGACAGGGATCCTACAATGAGCAGTTCTTC,CASSGTGQGSYNEQFF
TRBD1,TRBV19,.,TRBJ1-5,TGTGCCAGTACCGGACAGGACGAGCTCAATCAGCCCCAGCATTTT,CASTGQDELNQPQHF
TRBD1,TRBV5-1,.,TRBJ2-7,TGCGCCAGCAGCCGACAGGGTGCCAACGAGCAGTACTTC,CASSRQGANEQYF
.,TRBV5-1,.,TRBJ1-1,TGCGCCAGCAGCTTGTGGGGGGAGAACACTGAAGCTTTCTTT,CASSLWGENTEAFF
TRBD2,TRBV29-1,.,TRBJ2-1,TGCAGCGTTGAAGTAGGGACGCGGGGGAGGGATGAGCAGTTCTTC,CSVEVGTRGRDEQFF
.,TRBV27,.,TRBJ1-5,TGTGCCAGCGGCTACTATAGCAATCAGCCCCAGCATTTT,CASGYYSNQPQHF
.,TRBV14,few,TRBJ2-1,TGTGCCAGCAGTCCCTCTCTATCCTACAATGAGCAGTTCTTC,CASSPSLSYNEQFF
TRBD1,TRBV28,.,TRBJ1-4,TGTGCCAGCAGTTTATATTTCGGACAGGGGGCGCTTGAAAAACTGTTTTTT,CASSLYFGQGALEKLFF
TRBD1,TRBV19,.,TRBJ1-2,TGTGCCAGTAGTATCTCTCACAGGGGTTCTAACTATGGCTACACCTTC,CASSISHRGSNYGYTF
.,TRBV6-5,.,TRBJ2-7,TGTGCAGTACAACGGGACTTCAGCTCCTACGAGCAGTACTTC,CAVQRDFSSYEQYF
TRBD1,TRBV5-1,.,TRBJ1-4,TGCGCCAGCAGCCCCGCGGGCAGGGGGTTTGAAAAACTGTTTTTT,CASSPAGRGFEKLFF
TRBD1,TRBV4-2,.,TRBJ1-1,TGTGCCAGCAGCCATTATCCGGGACAGGGAGAAGCTGAAGCTTTCTTT,CASSHYPGQGEAEAFF
TRBD2,TRBV10-3,.,TRBJ2-2,TGTGCCATCAGTAAGTCGGCTAGCGGGACGACCGGGGAGCTGTTTTTT,CAISKSASGTTGELFF
.,TRBV28,.,TRBJ2-7,TGTGCCAGCTTTACGGCCGCGACAGTAGCCTACGAGCAGTACTTC,CASFTAATVAYEQYF
TRBD2,TRBV4-3,.,TRBJ2-3,TGCGCCAGCAGCCAAGTGAGCGGGGCAGATACGCAGTATTTT,CASSQVSGADTQYF
.,TRBV20-1,few,TRBJ1-1,TGCAGTGAAAGATGGGGGGTTGAAGCTTTCTTT,CSERWGVEAFF
TRBD1,TRBV4-1,.,TRBJ1-2,TGCGCCAGCAGCCAAGAACAGGGGATCTATGGCTACACCTTC,CASSQEQGIYGYTF
TRBD1,TRBV19,.,TRBJ1-6,TGTGCCGCTAGACAGGGAAATAATTCACCCCTCCACTTT,CAARQGNNSPLHF
TRBD1,TRBV19,.,TRBJ1-2,TGTGCCAGTAGTATTAGTCCTCTCGACAGGGAAGGGGCGCGAGGCTACACCTTC,CASSISPLDREGARGYTF
.,TRBV5-6,.,TRBJ1-2,TGTGCCAGCAGCTTGGGCCGGGGGGAAGGGGATAACTATGGCTACACCTTC,CASSLGRGEGDNYGYTF
TRBD1,TRBV6-1,.,TRBJ1-1,TGTGCCAGCAGGATAAACAGGGGGGAAGCTTTCTTT,CASRINRGEAFF
TRBD2,TRBV5-1,.,TRBJ2-5,TGCGCCAGCAGCACTCTTCCCAGCGGGGGGGCCGGACAGACCCAGTACTTC,CASSTLPSGGAGQTQYF
.,TRBV6-5,.,TRBJ1-1,TGTGCCAGCACCTCGGAGGGGAAAGCTTTCTTT,CASTSEGKAFF
TRBD1,TRBV28,once,TRBJ1-3,TGTGCCAGCAGGATACAGGGGGGCTACACCATATATTTT,CASRIQGGYTIYF
TRBD2,TRBV7-9,.,TRBJ2-1,TGTGCCAGCAGCTATGCGGGCGGAGCGGGGGGGCTTGAGCAGTTCTTC,CASSYAGGAGGLEQFF
TRBD1,TRBV28,.,TRBJ2-7,TGTGCCAGCGGGGGACAGCTTTACGAGCAGTACTTC,CASGGQLYEQYF
.,TRBV19,.,TRBJ2-3,TGTGCCAGTCACAGGACAATCACAGATACGCAGTATTTT,CASHRTITDTQYF
TRBD1,TRBV4-3,.,TRBJ2-1,TGCGCCAGCAGCCGGGACAGGGATAATGAGCAGTTCTTC,CASSRDRDNEQFF
.,TRBV27,.,TRBJ2-7,TGTGCCAGCAAACCCGGGGCAGGGGTCTCCTACGAGCAGTACTTC,CASKPGAGVSYEQYF
TRBD1,TRBV27,.,TRBJ1-2,TGTGCCAGCCGAAGGTCCGGGACAGGGTATGGCTACACCTTC,CASRRSGTGYGYTF
TRBD2,TRBV7-2,.,TRBJ2-1,TGTGCCAGCAGCTTTAGCGGGGGGAGCAATGAGCAGTTCTTC,CASSFSGGSNEQFF
TRBD2,TRBV28,.,TRBJ2-2,TGTGCCAGCACCTGGGATAGCGGGGGGAGTGACACCGGGGAGCTGTTTTTT,CASTWDSGGSDTGELFF
.,TRBV27,once,TRBJ1-4,TGTGCCAGCAGTTTATCCCCAGGGTCTAATGAAAAACTGTTTTTT,CASSLSPGSNEKLFF
.,TRBV7-3,once,TRBJ1-1,TGTGCCAGCTCCCCAGTTGGGAACACTGAAGCTTTCTTT,CASSPVGNTEAFF
TRBD1,TRBV7-6,.,TRBJ2-1,TGTGCCAGCAGCTCTTCAACCGGGACAGCGCTGTACAATGAGCAGTTCTTC,CASSSSTGTALYNEQFF
.,TRBV11-1,.,TRBJ2-7,TGTGCCAGCAGCTTAAATCCTAGCGCTTACGAGCAGTACTTC,CASSLNPSAYEQYF
TRBD1,TRBV28,.,TRBJ1-2,TGTGCCAGCAGTCCGGGACAGGTAGATGGCTACACCTTC,CASSPGQVDGYTF